This TCR beta chain was recorded in a study of T cell changes during pregnancy in multiple sclerosis. Using immunoSEQ multiplex PCR, the repertoire was profiled, and TCRdb retains in-frame clones only, with some absent. The sample includes 25,000 to 35,000 clones, about 88% seen only once; the top ten take 6.5% to 7%. Material: CD8+ T cells from peripheral blood mononuclear cells, obtained in the second trimester of pregnancy. The receptor's source is a female donor with multiple sclerosis, enrolled in a pregnancy study.

In DNA, the CDR3 is TGTGCCAGTAGTTCGGACAGAAACAATCAGCCCCAGCATTTT. It encodes CASSSDRNNQPQHF. The rearrangement links TRBV19 to TRBJ1-5, with a possible D match to TRBD1 (6 bases). The length of the CDR3 is 14 residues. Germline CDR1 and CDR2: LNHDA and SQIVND (reference sequence). The germline V and J ends were trimmed by 5 bases and 3 bases, with 11 bases remaining between them.